The 10 T cell receptor beta chains in this list originate from one sample, sequenced in a study of read filtering for tumor transcriptome and immune sequencing. From about 400 ng of RNA, a library with molecular barcoded alpha/delta and beta/gamma adaptors was made. TCRdb analysed the reads with MiXCR anew, one entry per CDR3 protein. The top ten hold 6% to 8% of the sample, which has about 35,000 distinct CDR3 sequences, roughly an eighth seen once. Sample: a population of CD138-negative cells sorted from bone marrow. The receptors were gathered from a donor at least 40 years old with multiple myeloma.

This chain links TRBV2 with TRBJ2-4; a possible D gene is TRBD1 (6 bases). V dropped 3 bases and J dropped 11 bases, with 26 bases sitting between them. The length of the CDR3 is 17 residues. The V gene's germline CDR1 is SNHLY and CDR2 FYNNEI. CDR3: CASSDEQGFSAKSVQYF. The CDR3 DNA follows: TGTGCCAGCAGTGATGAACAGGGTTTCTCGGCCAAAAGCGTTCAGTACTTC.

This clonotype was counted at least ten times. The chain has TRBV12-3 or TRBV12-4 and TRBJ2-7, with 10 bases aligning to TRBD2. The trim removed 6 bases at V and 5 bases at J, leaving 7 bases unmatched. The CDR3 spans 14 residues. The CDR3 region is CASRRSGRGDEQYF. CDR3 in DNA: TGTGCCAGCAGGAGGAGCGGGAGGGGAGACGAGCAGTACTTC.

This clonotype was seen repeatedly, ten times or more. The V gene is TRBV6-2 or TRBV6-3, the J gene TRBJ2-3; perhaps TRBD2 as D (6 bases). Trimming left V 8 bases short and J 2 bases short, with 14 bases between. The CDR3 is made up of 14 amino acids. Germline CDR1 is MNHEY and CDR2 is SVGEGT. The CDR3 coding sequence is TGTGCCAGCTCGCGGGACTTTCTCACAGATACGCAGTATTTT. Translated, it gives CASSRDFLTDTQYF.

In this sample, this clonotype turned up many times. This chain uses TRBV4-1 with TRBJ2-5; perhaps D is TRBD1 or TRBD2 (5 bases each). The CDR3 contains 14 residues. V shed 1 base and J shed 4 bases, with 10 bases lying between them. Germline CDR1 MGHRA, CDR2 YSYEKL. CDR3 loop: CASSQVRDGETQYF. Here the CDR3 DNA reads TGCGCCAGCAGCCAAGTGAGGGACGGAGAGACCCAGTACTTC.

As for this clonotype: A clone one base away is much larger, so this may be a read error. This chain connects TRBV29-1 to TRBJ1-2; D gene unclear. The CDR3 length is 12 residues. CDR1 is SQVTM, CDR2 ANQGSEA, per germline. Trimming cost V 5 bases and J 8 bases, with 15 bases left between them. The CDR3 sequence is CSVIRIRQGYTF. DNA of the CDR3: TGCAGCGTTATCCGGATCAGGCAAGGCTACACCTTC.

Relative to its sample, this clonotype is medium-sized. The genes are TRBV28 and TRBJ2-5, with D tentatively TRBD2 (7 bases). The germline gives CDR1 MDHEN, CDR2 SYDVKM. V lost 3 bases and J 5 bases, leaving 16 bases between the germline ends. This CDR3 is 15 amino acids long. CDR3: CASSFLLGGGETQYF. CDR3 coding DNA: TGTGCCAGCAGTTTCCTATTGGGAGGGGGGGAGACCCAGTACTTC.

The V gene is TRBV7-9, the J gene TRBJ2-4; no definite D call. The germline V gene has CDR1 SEHNR and CDR2 FQNEAQ (reference sequence). Trimming shortened V by 2 bases and J by 9 bases, and 8 bases separated the two germline ends. The CDR3 runs 12 residues. As DNA, the CDR3 is TGTGCCAGCAGCTTACTCTCAGGCATTCAGTACTTC. Protein sequence: CASSLLSGIQYF.

Worth noting for this clonotype: Since the CDR3 does not end with the conserved phenylalanine or tryptophan, this likely comes from a read error. The chain links TRBV7-2 to TRBJ2-1; weak D call: TRBD2 (6 bases). Germline CDR1 and CDR2: SGHTA and FQGNSA. Trimming pared 3 bases from V and 9 bases from J, leaving 12 bases between. The CDR3 consists of 13 residues. In DNA form, the CDR3 reads TGTGCCAGCAGCTTCCGGCGGGGCAGTGAGCAGTTCTCC. Translated, it gives CASSFRRGSEQFS.

At least ten counts were recorded for this clonotype. The chain employs TRBV11-2 and TRBJ2-5; the D gene is possibly TRBD2 (6 bases). Germline V gene data show CDR1 as SGHAT and CDR2 as FQNNGV. The CDR3 extends over 14 amino acids. Trimming pared 7 bases from V and 4 bases from J, leaving 16 bases between. The CDR3 region is CASTLLRGVETQYF. The DNA of the CDR3 is TGTGCCAGCACCTTGCTGCGGGGAGTAGAGACCCAGTACTTC.

This clonotype came up a few times. Since a much larger clone is just one base distant, this may be a read error. The chain has TRBV5-1 and TRBJ2-2; possibly TRBD1 or TRBD2 for D (5 bases each). The CDR3 loop spans 15 amino acids. CDR1 is SGHRS, CDR2 YFSETQ, per germline. DNA for the CDR3: TGCGCCAGCAGCTCTAATGGGGGAAACACCGAGGAGCTGTTTTTT. This codes for CASSSNGGNTEELFF.